One and the same sample provided the 9 T cell receptor beta chains below, sequenced in a study of T cells after yellow fever vaccination. From the 5' RACE reads, TCRdb called clonotypes with MiXCR, one entry per CDR3 protein. The profile shows 620,000 or so distinct CDR3 sequences, around a sixth of them singletons. Here the sequenced sample was PBMCs, taken 5 to 6 days after the first yellow fever vaccination. The receptors were sampled from a man aged 18 to 35 who received the YFV17D yellow fever vaccine.

This clonotype was counted a single time. A read error may produce the germline difference seen at one junction end. This chain joins TRBV5-1 and TRBJ2-3; TRBD2 agrees at 7 bases. Germline CDR1 and CDR2: SGHRS and YFSETQ. The CDR3 spans 15 residues. The CDR3 nucleotides are TGCACCAGCAGATCTCAAGCGGGGATAACAGATACGCAGTATTTT. It encodes CTSRSQAGITDTQYF.

This clonotype was seen only a few times. The V call is TRBV9, the J call TRBJ2-3; D could derive from TRBD1 or TRBD2 (6 bases each). The CDR3 contains 14 residues. Between the trimmed V and J ends, which lost 7 bases and 4 bases, there was a span of 16 bases. CDR1 and CDR2 (germline): SGDLS, YYNGEE. The CDR3 region has the DNA TGTGCCAGCGGCTTGGGGGGCCCGTCAGATACGCAGTATTTT. Residues: CASGLGGPSDTQYF.

A few counts support this clonotype. This chain connects TRBV7-9 to TRBJ2-5; possibly TRBD2 for D (5 bases). Germline values: CDR1 SEHNR, CDR2 FQNEAQ (reference sequence). The CDR3 is made up of 16 amino acids. V lost 1 base and J 1 base, leaving 13 bases between the germline ends. The CDR3 region has the DNA TGTGCCAGCAGCTTAGGGAGGCAGGCGACCCAAGAGACCCAGTACTTC. It is translated as CASSLGRQATQETQYF.

This clonotype was seen a handful of times. The CDR3 DNA reads as TGTGCCAGTATGGGGTACGGTGCAACCTACGAGCAGTACTTC. Translation gives CASMGYGATYEQYF. The chain recombines TRBV19 with TRBJ2-7, with unresolved D. The CDR3 consists of 14 residues. Germline V gives CDR1 LNHDA, CDR2 SQIVND (reference sequence). V was clipped by 7 bases and J by 2 bases, with 15 bases between them.

This clonotype was seen more than once but under ten times. CDR3 region: CASSYLGQATNSPLHF. In DNA, the CDR3 is TGTGCCAGCAGTTATCTGGGACAGGCGACCAATTCACCCCTCCACTTT. This chain connects TRBV6-5 to TRBJ1-6; 8 nucleotides match TRBD1. V lost 3 bases, J lost 7 bases, and 8 bases stayed unmatched. The germline gives CDR1 MNHEY, CDR2 SVGAGI. The CDR3 has 16 amino acids.

This clonotype was detected a few times. This chain connects TRBV5-1 to TRBJ2-1, with 9 bases fitting TRBD1. The CDR3 has 17 amino acids. V gave up 1 base and J gave up 1 base; unmatched junction bases: 6. CDR1 is SGHRS, CDR2 YFSETQ, per germline. The CDR3 spells CASSLFPGTGSYNEQFF. The DNA for the CDR3 is TGCGCCAGCAGCTTGTTTCCTGGGACAGGGTCCTACAATGAGCAGTTCTTC. Based on the CDR3 plus reference TRBV5-1 and TRBJ2-1, the full variable domain is KAGVTQTPRYLIKTRGQQVTLSCSPISGHRSVSWYQQTPGQGLQFLFEYFSETQRNKGNFPGRFSGRQFSNSRSEMNVSTLELGDSALYLCASSLFPGTGSYNEQFFGPGTRLTVL.

There are many counts of this clonotype. The gene calls are TRBV12-3 or TRBV12-4 and TRBJ2-2, with D possibly matching TRBD2 (6 bases). The CDR3 sequence is 15 residues long. The V end was cut by 3 bases, the J end by 2 bases, with 10 bases between. The DNA of the CDR3 is TGTGCCAGCAGTTTCGGGACTTACAACACCGGGGAGCTGTTTTTT. Its translation: CASSFGTYNTGELFF.

This chain uses TRBV5-1 with TRBJ2-1, with 8 nucleotides matching TRBD1. The CDR3 is 14 amino acids. The germline gives CDR1 SGHRS, CDR2 YFSETQ. After removal of 0 bases from V and 9 bases from J, the junction contained 5 bases not matched to a gene. In nucleotides, the CDR3 is TGCGCCAGCAGCTTGGAGGCAGGGGGCGGTGAGCAGTTCTTC. Translation: CASSLEAGGGEQFF.

This clonotype came up a few times. This sequence joins TRBV18 and TRBJ2-2; D unclear. The germline gives CDR1 KGHSH, CDR2 LQKENI. The CDR3 length is 14 residues. The V end was cut by 6 bases, the J end by 3 bases, with 11 bases between. CDR3 protein: CASSLETYTGELFF. CDR3 nucleotide sequence: TGTGCCAGCTCCCTGGAGACCTACACCGGGGAGCTGTTTTTT.